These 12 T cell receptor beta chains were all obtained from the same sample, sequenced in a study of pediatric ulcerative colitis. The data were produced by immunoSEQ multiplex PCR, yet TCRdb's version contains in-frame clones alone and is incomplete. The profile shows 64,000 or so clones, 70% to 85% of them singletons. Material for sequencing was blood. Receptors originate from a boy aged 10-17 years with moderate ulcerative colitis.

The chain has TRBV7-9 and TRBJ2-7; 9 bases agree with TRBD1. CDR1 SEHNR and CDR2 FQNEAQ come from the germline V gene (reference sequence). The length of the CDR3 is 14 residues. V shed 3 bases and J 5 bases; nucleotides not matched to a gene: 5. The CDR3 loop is CASSFPGQGNEQYF. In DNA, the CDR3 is TGTGCCAGCAGCTTCCCGGGACAGGGAAACGAGCAGTACTTC.

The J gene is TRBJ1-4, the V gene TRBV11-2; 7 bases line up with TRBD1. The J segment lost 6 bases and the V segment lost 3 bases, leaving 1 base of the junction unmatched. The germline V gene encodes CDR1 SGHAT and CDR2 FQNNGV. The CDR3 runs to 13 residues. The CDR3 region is CASSFRGDEKLFF. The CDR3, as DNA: TGTGCCAGCAGCTTCAGGGGGGATGAAAAACTGTTTTTT.

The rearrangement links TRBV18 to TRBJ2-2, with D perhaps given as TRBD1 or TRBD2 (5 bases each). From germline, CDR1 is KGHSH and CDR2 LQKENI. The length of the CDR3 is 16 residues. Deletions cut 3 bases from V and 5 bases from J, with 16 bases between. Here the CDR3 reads CASSPRSVWGTGELFF. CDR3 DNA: TGTGCCAGCTCACCGCGCTCCGTGTGGGGGACCGGGGAGCTGTTTTTT.

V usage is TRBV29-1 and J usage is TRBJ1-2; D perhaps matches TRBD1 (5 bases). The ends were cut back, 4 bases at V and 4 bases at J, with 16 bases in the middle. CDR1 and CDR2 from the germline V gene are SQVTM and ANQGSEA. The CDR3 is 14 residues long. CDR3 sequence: CSVVTERRPYGYTF. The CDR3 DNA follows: TGCAGCGTTGTGACAGAAAGACGACCCTATGGCTACACCTTC. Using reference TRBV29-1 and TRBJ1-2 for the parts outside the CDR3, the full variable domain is SAVISQKPSRDICQRGTSLTIQCQVDSQVTMMFWYRQQPGQSLTLIATANQGSEATYESGFVIDKFPISRPNLTFSTLTVSNMSPEDSSIYLCSVVTERRPYGYTFGSGTRLTVV.

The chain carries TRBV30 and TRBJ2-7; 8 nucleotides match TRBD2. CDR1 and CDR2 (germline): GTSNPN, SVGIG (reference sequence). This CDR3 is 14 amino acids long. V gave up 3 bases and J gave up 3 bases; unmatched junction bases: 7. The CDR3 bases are TGTGCCTGGAGATCTAGCGGGCTGGTCTACGAGCAGTACTTC. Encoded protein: CAWRSSGLVYEQYF.

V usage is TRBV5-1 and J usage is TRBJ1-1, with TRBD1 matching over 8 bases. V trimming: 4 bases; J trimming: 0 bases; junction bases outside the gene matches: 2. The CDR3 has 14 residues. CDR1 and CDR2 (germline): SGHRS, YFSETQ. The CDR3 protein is CASSNRGLNTEAFF. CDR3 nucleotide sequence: TGCGCCAGCAGCAACAGGGGGTTGAACACTGAAGCTTTCTTT.

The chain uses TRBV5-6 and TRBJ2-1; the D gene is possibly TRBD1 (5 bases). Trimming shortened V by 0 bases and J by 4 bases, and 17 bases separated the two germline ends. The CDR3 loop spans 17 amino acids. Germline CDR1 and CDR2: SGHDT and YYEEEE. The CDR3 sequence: CASSLVSGPGAYNEQFF. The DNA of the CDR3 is TGTGCCAGCAGCTTGGTTTCAGGGCCCGGCGCTTACAATGAGCAGTTCTTC.

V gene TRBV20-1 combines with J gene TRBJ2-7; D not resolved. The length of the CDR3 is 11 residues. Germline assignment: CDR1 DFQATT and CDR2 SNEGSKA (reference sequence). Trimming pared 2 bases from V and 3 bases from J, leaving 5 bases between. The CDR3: CSARQVYEQYF. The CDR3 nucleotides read TGCAGTGCTAGACAGGTCTACGAGCAGTACTTC.

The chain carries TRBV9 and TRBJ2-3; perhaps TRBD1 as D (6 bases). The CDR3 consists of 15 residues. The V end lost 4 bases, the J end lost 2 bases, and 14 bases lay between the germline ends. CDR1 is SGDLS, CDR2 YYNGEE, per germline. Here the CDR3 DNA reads TGTGCCAGCAGCCCCCGGACAGCCTACACAGATACGCAGTATTTT. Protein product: CASSPRTAYTDTQYF.

The CDR3 region has the DNA TGTGCCAGCAGTGATCGCGTGGAGTTCTATGGCTACACCTTC. This codes for CASSDRVEFYGYTF. J is TRBJ1-2 and V is TRBV6-1; the D is unclear. Germline assignment: CDR1 MNHNS and CDR2 SASEGT. Trimming took 3 bases from V and 4 from J, leaving 12 bases between them. The CDR3 is 14 residues long.

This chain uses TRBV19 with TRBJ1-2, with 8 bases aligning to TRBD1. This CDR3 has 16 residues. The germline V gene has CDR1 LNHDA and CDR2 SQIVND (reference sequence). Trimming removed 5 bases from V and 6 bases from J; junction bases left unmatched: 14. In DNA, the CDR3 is TGTGCCAGTAGTGCCTCGGACAGGGCATTTTATAATGGCTACACCTTC. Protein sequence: CASSASDRAFYNGYTF.

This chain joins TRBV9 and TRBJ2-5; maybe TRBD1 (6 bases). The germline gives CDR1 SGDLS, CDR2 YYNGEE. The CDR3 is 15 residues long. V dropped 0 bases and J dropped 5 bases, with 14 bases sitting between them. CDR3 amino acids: CASSVEGNRVETQYF. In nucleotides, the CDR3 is TGTGCCAGCAGCGTAGAGGGGAACAGGGTGGAGACCCAGTACTTC.